The following is a T cell receptor beta chain sequence with its context. The data stem from a study of blood T cell repertoires in COVID-19. The CDR3 consists of 13 residues. Germline V gives CDR1 KGHSH, CDR2 LQKENI. V was pared by 3 bases and J by 3 bases, with 9 bases between. The data were produced by immunoSEQ multiplex PCR, yet TCRdb's version contains in-frame clones alone and is incomplete. Here the sample spans some 250,000 clones, 86% being singletons. Sequenced: PBMCs or T cells enriched from blood (not recorded which). The rearrangement links TRBV18 to TRBJ2-7, with a possible D match to TRBD1 (5 bases). The receptor was derived from a woman aged 40 to 50 with acute COVID-19. The CDR3 DNA sequence: TGTGCCAGCTCACCGACAGAGCACTACGAGCAGTACTTC. It is translated as CASSPTEHYEQYF.